A single sample is the source of the 23 T cell receptor beta chains below, sequenced in a study of cytomegalovirus exposure and HLA in healthy donors. The PCR contained 60 Vbeta and 13 Jbeta primers. Data came from immunoSEQ multiplex PCR; TCRdb stores just in-frame clones and leaves some out. The sample has approximately 220,000 clones, nearly 80% seen once. The sample consisted of PBMCs. The receptors shown here come from a man younger than 35 in good health and CMV-seronegative.

Of note for this clone: Mismatch with germline at one junction end may stem from a read error. V and J are TRBV7-9 and TRBJ1-4, with D perhaps TRBD1 (6 bases). CDR3 length: 15 residues. CDR1 and CDR2 from the germline V gene are SEHNR and FQNEAQ (reference sequence). CDR3 amino acids: CSSSLVKGEGEKLFF. CDR3 coding DNA: TGTTCCAGCAGCTTAGTCAAGGGGGAAGGAGAAAAACTGTTTTTT.

This chain links TRBV5-1 with TRBJ2-5; 7 bases are shared with TRBD2. Germline trimming cut 2 bases from V and 1 base from J; bases unmatched to any gene: 2. The CDR3 is made up of 14 amino acids. Germline CDR1 reads SGHRS; CDR2 reads YFSETQ. This CDR3 reads CASSFWGGQETQYF. CDR3 DNA sequence: TGCGCCAGCAGCTTTTGGGGGGGCCAAGAGACCCAGTACTTC.

This rearrangement joins TRBV5-1 to TRBJ2-3, with TRBD2 matching over 7 bases. CDR1 and CDR2 (germline): SGHRS, YFSETQ. The trim removed 4 bases at V and 0 bases at J, leaving 8 bases unmatched. CDR3 size: 16 residues. As DNA, the CDR3 is TGCGCCAGCAGCCAGAATTGGGGGGGTAGCACAGATACGCAGTATTTT. Translation gives CASSQNWGGSTDTQYF.

In DNA form, the CDR3 reads TGTGCCAGCACCCCGCCGGGGGTAGGAACAGATACGCAGTATTTT. Its protein product is CASTPPGVGTDTQYF. The chain employs TRBV11-2 and TRBJ2-3, with a possible D match to TRBD2 (6 bases). There are 15 residues in the CDR3. Germline V CDR1 and CDR2: SGHAT, FQNNGV. The ends were cut back, 7 bases at V and 3 bases at J, with 17 bases in the middle.

The CDR3 DNA reads TGTGCCAGCAGCCAAGATCGGGGAATTAGCACAGATACGCAGTATTTT. It specifies CASSQDRGISTDTQYF. J is TRBJ2-3 and V is TRBV4-2; a possible D gene is TRBD2 (5 bases). This CDR3 contains 16 residues. Germline V gene lookup returns CDR1 LGHNA and CDR2 YNFKEQ. Trimming removed 0 bases from V and 0 bases from J, with 10 bases in between.

The V and J genes are TRBV6-6 and TRBJ2-7; perhaps TRBD1 as D (7 bases). V was pared by 8 bases and J by 4 bases, with 18 bases between. CDR1 is MNHNY and CDR2 is SVGAGI in the germline V gene (reference sequence). The CDR3 totals 14 residues. The CDR3 protein is CASVGSGGQYEQYF. Here the CDR3 DNA reads TGTGCCAGCGTAGGGTCAGGGGGGCAATACGAGCAGTACTTC.

This chain links TRBV30 with TRBJ2-5; D may be TRBD2 (6 bases). The CDR3 sequence is 15 residues long. From germline, CDR1 is GTSNPN and CDR2 SVGIG (reference sequence). V gave up 4 bases and J gave up 1 base, with 16 bases separating them. CDR3 sequence (DNA): TGTGCCTGGACCTACGGGGGTGGCAGCCAAGAGACCCAGTACTTC. Encoded protein: CAWTYGGGSQETQYF. Combining the CDR3 with reference TRBV30 and TRBJ2-5 gives the whole variable domain SQTIHQWPATLVQPVGSPLSLECTVEGTSNPNLYWYRQAAGRGLQLLFYSVGIGQISSEVPQNLSASRPQDRQFILSSKKLLLSDSGFYLCAWTYGGGSQETQYFGPGTRLLVL.

The V and J genes are TRBV7-9 and TRBJ1-2, with 7 bases aligning to TRBD1. J was trimmed by 4 bases and V by 4 bases; bases with no gene match: 3. The CDR3 length is 13 residues. CDR1 is SEHNR, CDR2 FQNEAQ, per germline (reference sequence). The CDR3 here is CASSYGTVYGYTF. The CDR3 bases are TGTGCCAGCAGCTACGGGACAGTCTATGGCTACACCTTC.

The V call is TRBV6-5, the J call TRBJ1-2; a possible D gene is TRBD1 (5 bases). CDR3 length: 15 amino acids. V dropped 0 bases and J dropped 4 bases, with 12 bases sitting between them. In germline, CDR1 is MNHEY, CDR2 SVGAGI. Here the CDR3 DNA reads TGTGCCAGCAGTTACTCCTCAGACAGCCTCTATGGCTACACCTTC. It encodes CASSYSSDSLYGYTF.

The gene calls are TRBV9 and TRBJ1-2, with D perhaps TRBD1 (5 bases). CDR3 size: 15 residues. Germline loops: CDR1 SGDLS, CDR2 YYNGEE. V lost 2 bases and J 4 bases, leaving 15 bases between the germline ends. The CDR3: CASSVYQGGAYGYTF. The CDR3 DNA is TGTGCCAGCAGCGTTTACCAGGGAGGGGCCTATGGCTACACCTTC.

The chain has TRBV7-6 and TRBJ1-6; 7 nucleotides align to TRBD1. V gave up 1 base and J gave up 10 bases; unmatched junction bases: 7. CDR3 length equals 15 residues. Germline V gene sequence: CDR1 SGHVS, CDR2 FNYEAQ. CDR3 sequence reads: CASSLERQGGSPLHF. CDR3 coding DNA: TGTGCCAGCAGCTTAGAGAGACAGGGCGGCTCACCCCTCCACTTT.

V is TRBV9 and J is TRBJ1-4; 10 nucleotides line up with TRBD1. Germline V gene data show CDR1 as SGDLS and CDR2 as YYNGEE. V lost 4 bases, J lost 6 bases, and 9 bases stayed unmatched. The CDR3 contains 16 residues. CDR3 in amino acids: CASSPRLGTGDEKLFF. The DNA of the CDR3 is TGTGCCAGCAGCCCCCGACTCGGGACAGGGGATGAAAAACTGTTTTTT.

The V gene is TRBV6-4, the J gene TRBJ1-1; D might be TRBD1 (6 bases). Between the trimmed V and J ends, which lost 5 bases and 0 bases, there was a span of 16 bases. The CDR3 is made up of 16 amino acids. Germline V gene lookup returns CDR1 MRHNA and CDR2 SNTAGT. The CDR3 loop is CASSYDGQSMNTEAFF. Here the CDR3 DNA reads TGTGCCAGCAGTTACGATGGACAGAGCATGAACACTGAAGCTTTCTTT.

The chain uses TRBV27 and TRBJ2-7; D perhaps matches TRBD2 (6 bases). The V end was cut by 0 bases, the J end by 3 bases, with 9 bases between. The CDR3 has 14 residues. Germline V gives CDR1 MNHEY, CDR2 SMNVEV (reference sequence). As DNA, the CDR3 is TGTGCCAGCAGTTTATCTAGCGGCCTCTACGAGCAGTACTTC. Encoded protein: CASSLSSGLYEQYF.

The rearrangement joins TRBV28 to TRBJ2-7; tentatively, D is TRBD2 (6 bases). The CDR3 loop spans 14 amino acids. The germline V gene has CDR1 MDHEN and CDR2 SYDVKM. Trimming stripped 6 bases from V and 0 bases from J, with 12 bases between. CDR3 residues: CASRPRGTSYEQYF. As DNA, the CDR3 is TGTGCCAGCAGACCCCGGGGGACCTCCTACGAGCAGTACTTC.

The chain has TRBV6-5 and TRBJ1-5, with D perhaps matching TRBD1 (5 bases). Germline V gives CDR1 MNHEY, CDR2 SVGAGI. The ends were cut back, 0 bases at V and 6 bases at J, with 9 bases in the middle. This CDR3 spans 14 amino acids. DNA of the CDR3: TGTGCCAGCAGTTACTCGACGGGGGTTCAGCCCCAGCATTTT. This translates into CASSYSTGVQPQHF.

The chain has TRBV11-2 and TRBJ2-7, with D hard to call. The CDR3 totals 12 residues. Trimming shortened V by 7 bases and J by 1 base, and 8 bases separated the two germline ends. Germline-derived CDR1 and CDR2 are SGHAT and FQNNGV. The CDR3 DNA reads TGTGCCAGCAACTACGGATCCTACGAGCAGTACTTC. It encodes CASNYGSYEQYF.

In its sample, this clone was seen a few times. The gene calls are TRBV27 and TRBJ1-2; tentative D call: TRBD1 (6 bases). CDR1 is MNHEY and CDR2 is SMNVEV in the germline V gene (reference sequence). V was pared by 3 bases and J by 1 base, with 9 bases between. The CDR3 loop spans 14 amino acids. The CDR3 loop reads CASSFNRDNYGYTF. The DNA for the CDR3 is TGTGCCAGCAGTTTTAACAGGGATAACTATGGCTACACCTTC.

This clone appeared a few times. This rearrangement joins TRBV18 to TRBJ2-1, with D possibly being TRBD1 (5 bases). In germline, CDR1 is KGHSH, CDR2 LQKENI. The CDR3 covers 15 residues. Trimming stripped 2 bases from V and 6 bases from J, with 14 bases between. The CDR3 DNA follows: TGTGCCAGCTCACCAAAGGGAACAGGCAGCAATGAGCAGTTCTTC. As protein: CASSPKGTGSNEQFF.

The chain is built from TRBV28 and TRBJ2-3; 10 bases fit TRBD1. Germline CDR1 MDHEN, CDR2 SYDVKM. CDR3 length: 16 amino acids. The ends lost 3 bases at V and 1 base at J; junction bases unmatched: 4. The CDR3 protein is CASSFPGQGRTDTQYF. CDR3 bases: TGTGCCAGCAGTTTCCCGGGACAGGGGCGCACAGATACGCAGTATTTT.

This chain uses TRBV6-1 with TRBJ2-3, with D possibly TRBD1 on 6 matching bases. Germline V gene data show CDR1 as MNHNS and CDR2 as SASEGT. The CDR3 sequence is 12 residues long. V was pared by 6 bases and J by 4 bases, with 8 bases between. The CDR3 reads CASSSGADTQYF. The CDR3 DNA reads TGTGCCAGCAGCTCAGGGGCAGATACGCAGTATTTT.

This clone was picked up a small number of times. The rearrangement joins TRBV4-3 to TRBJ2-2, with 7 bases that match TRBD1. After removal of 4 bases from V and 3 bases from J, the junction contained 8 bases not matched to a gene. Germline CDR1 is LGHNA and CDR2 is YSLEER. The CDR3 runs to 16 residues. The CDR3 DNA is TGCGCCAGCAGCCTCACCCCTCAGGGGGACACCGGGGAGCTGTTTTTT. Translated: CASSLTPQGDTGELFF.

The V call is TRBV7-3, the J call TRBJ2-7, with D perhaps TRBD2 (6 bases). The CDR3 has 15 residues. Trimming took 6 bases from V and 6 from J, leaving 21 bases between them. In germline, CDR1 is SGHTA, CDR2 FQGTGA. Here the CDR3 DNA reads TGTGCCAGCAGTCCGGGACTGGGGGGTTCCCCCGAGCAGTACTTC. Translation: CASSPGLGGSPEQYF.